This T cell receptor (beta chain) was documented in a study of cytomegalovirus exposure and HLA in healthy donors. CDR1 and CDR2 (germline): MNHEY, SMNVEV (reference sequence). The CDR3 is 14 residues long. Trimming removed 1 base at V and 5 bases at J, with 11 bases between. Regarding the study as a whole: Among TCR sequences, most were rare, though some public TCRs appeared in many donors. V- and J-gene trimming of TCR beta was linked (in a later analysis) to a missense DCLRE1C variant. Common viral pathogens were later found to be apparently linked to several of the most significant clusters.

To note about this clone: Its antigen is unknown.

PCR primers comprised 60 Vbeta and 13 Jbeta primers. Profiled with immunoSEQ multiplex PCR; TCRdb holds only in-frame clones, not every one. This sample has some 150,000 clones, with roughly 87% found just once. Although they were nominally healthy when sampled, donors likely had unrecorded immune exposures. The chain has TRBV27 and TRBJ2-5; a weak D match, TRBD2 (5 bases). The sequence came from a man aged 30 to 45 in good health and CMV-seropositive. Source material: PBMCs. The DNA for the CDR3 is TGTGCCAGCAGTTTATTCACTAGAGCGGAGACCCAGTACTTC. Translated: CASSLFTRAETQYF.